This T cell receptor beta chain stems from a study of cytomegalovirus exposure and HLA in healthy donors. The PCR used 60 Vbeta and 13 Jbeta primers. The protocol was immunoSEQ multiplex PCR, while the TCRdb copy is restricted to in-frame clones and leaves out a portion. The table includes roughly 140,000 clones, 75% to 85% detected once. The CDR3 runs to 13 residues. Trimming removed 3 bases from V and 7 bases from J, with 10 bases in between. Germline-derived CDR1 and CDR2 are MDHEN and SYDVKM. The sample holds one count of this clone. The clonotype was recovered from a human donor in good health. The rearrangement links TRBV28 to TRBJ1-5, with D possibly matching TRBD1 (6 bases). Material for sequencing was PBMCs. The CDR3 DNA sequence: TGTGCCAGCAGTTTTTGGGGGGGCCAGCCCCAGCATTTT. Translated, it gives CASSFWGGQPQHF.